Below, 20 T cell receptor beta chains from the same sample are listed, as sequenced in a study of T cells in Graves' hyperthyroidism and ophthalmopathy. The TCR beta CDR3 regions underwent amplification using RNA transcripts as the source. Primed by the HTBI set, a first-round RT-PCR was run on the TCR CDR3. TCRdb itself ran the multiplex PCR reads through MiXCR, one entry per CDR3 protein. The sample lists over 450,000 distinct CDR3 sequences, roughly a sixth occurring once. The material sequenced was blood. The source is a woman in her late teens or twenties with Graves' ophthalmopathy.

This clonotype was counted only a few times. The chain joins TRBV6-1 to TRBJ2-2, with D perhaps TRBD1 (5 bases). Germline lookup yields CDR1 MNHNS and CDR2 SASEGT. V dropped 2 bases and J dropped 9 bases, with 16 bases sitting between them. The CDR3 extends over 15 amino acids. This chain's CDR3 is CASSESSSRARELFF. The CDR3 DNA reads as TGTGCCAGCAGTGAAAGTTCCAGCAGGGCCCGGGAGCTGTTTTTT.

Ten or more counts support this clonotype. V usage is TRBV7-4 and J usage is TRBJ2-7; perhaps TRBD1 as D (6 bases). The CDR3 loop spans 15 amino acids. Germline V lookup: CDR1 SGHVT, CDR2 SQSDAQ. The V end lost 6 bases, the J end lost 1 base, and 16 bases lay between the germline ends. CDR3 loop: CASSPTGKESYEQYF. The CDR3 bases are TGTGCCAGCAGTCCAACAGGGAAGGAATCCTACGAGCAGTACTTC.

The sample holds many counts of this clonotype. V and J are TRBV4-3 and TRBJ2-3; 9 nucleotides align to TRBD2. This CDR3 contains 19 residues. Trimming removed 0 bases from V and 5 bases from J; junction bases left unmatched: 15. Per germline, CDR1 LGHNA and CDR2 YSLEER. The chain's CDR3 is CASSQDMGGRATGRDTQYF. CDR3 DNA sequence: TGCGCCAGCAGCCAAGATATGGGCGGGAGGGCCACCGGAAGAGATACGCAGTATTTT.

In DNA form, the CDR3 reads TGTGCCAGCGGACTGGGAGGAAACACCATATATTTT. The encoded protein is CASGLGGNTIYF. The chain recombines TRBV6-2 or TRBV6-3 with TRBJ1-3; D is uncertain. Trimming shortened V by 8 bases and J by 4 bases, and 9 bases separated the two germline ends. Looked up from germline, CDR1 is MNHEY and CDR2 is SVGEGT. This CDR3 is built from 12 residues.

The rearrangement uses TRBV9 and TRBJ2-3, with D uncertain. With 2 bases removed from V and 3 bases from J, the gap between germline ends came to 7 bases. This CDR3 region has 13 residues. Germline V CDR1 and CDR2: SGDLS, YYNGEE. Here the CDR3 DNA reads TGTGCCAGCAGCGTTATGCGGACAGATACGCAGTATTTT. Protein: CASSVMRTDTQYF. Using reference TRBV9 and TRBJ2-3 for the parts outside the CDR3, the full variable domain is DSGVTQTPKHLITATGQRVTLRCSPRSGDLSVYWYQQSLDQGLQFLIQYYNGEERAKGNILERFSAQQFPDLHSELNLSSLELGDSALYFCASSVMRTDTQYFGPGTRLTVL.

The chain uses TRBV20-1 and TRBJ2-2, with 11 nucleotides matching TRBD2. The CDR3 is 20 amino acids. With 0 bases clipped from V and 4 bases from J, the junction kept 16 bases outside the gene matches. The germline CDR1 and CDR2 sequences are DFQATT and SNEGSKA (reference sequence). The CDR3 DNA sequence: TGCAGTGCTAGAGATGATGGTAGCGGGGGGGCCCCCTTTGGCACCGGGGAGCTGTTTTTT. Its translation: CSARDDGSGGAPFGTGELFF.

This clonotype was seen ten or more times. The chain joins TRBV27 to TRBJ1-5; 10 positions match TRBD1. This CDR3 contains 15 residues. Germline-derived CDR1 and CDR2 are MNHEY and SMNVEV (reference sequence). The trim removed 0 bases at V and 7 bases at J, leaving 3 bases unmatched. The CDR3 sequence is CASSLSRTGGQPQHF. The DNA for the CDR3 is TGTGCCAGCAGTTTATCCCGGACAGGGGGGCAGCCCCAGCATTTT.

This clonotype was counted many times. The CDR3 DNA follows: TGTGCCAGCAGTTTAACCCGTGAGACCCAGTACTTC. This sequence encodes CASSLTRETQYF. The chain joins TRBV28 to TRBJ2-5; D is unresolved. Germline loops: CDR1 MDHEN, CDR2 SYDVKM. The CDR3 is 12 amino acids. V was pared by 2 bases and J by 5 bases, with 6 bases between.

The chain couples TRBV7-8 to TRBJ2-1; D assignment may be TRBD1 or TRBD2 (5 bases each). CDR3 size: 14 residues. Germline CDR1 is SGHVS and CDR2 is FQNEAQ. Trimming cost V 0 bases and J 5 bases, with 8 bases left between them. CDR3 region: CASSLAGTNNEQFF. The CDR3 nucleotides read TGTGCCAGCAGCTTAGCCGGGACCAACAATGAGCAGTTCTTC.

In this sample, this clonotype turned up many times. CDR3 in amino acids: CASSQLPGAPQPQHF. The DNA of the CDR3 is TGCGCCAGCAGCCAGCTTCCCGGGGCCCCCCAGCCCCAGCATTTT. J is TRBJ1-5 and V is TRBV4-1; D perhaps matches TRBD1 (5 bases). The germline V gene has CDR1 MGHRA and CDR2 YSYEKL. This CDR3 region has 15 residues. The V gene lost 3 bases and the J gene lost 7 bases, with 16 bases spanning the gap.

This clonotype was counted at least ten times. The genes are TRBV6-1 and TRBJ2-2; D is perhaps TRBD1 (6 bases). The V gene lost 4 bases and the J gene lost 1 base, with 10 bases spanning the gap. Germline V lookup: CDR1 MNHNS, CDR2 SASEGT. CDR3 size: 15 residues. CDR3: CASSGGTKNTGELFF. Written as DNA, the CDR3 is TGTGCCAGCAGTGGGGGGACAAAGAACACCGGGGAGCTGTTTTTT.

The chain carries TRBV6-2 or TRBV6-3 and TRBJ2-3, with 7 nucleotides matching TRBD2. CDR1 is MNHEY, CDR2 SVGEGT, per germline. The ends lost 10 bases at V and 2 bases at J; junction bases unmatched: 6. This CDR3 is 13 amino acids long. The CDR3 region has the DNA TGTGCCACCGAGCGGGGATTCACAGATACGCAGTATTTT. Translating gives CATERGFTDTQYF.

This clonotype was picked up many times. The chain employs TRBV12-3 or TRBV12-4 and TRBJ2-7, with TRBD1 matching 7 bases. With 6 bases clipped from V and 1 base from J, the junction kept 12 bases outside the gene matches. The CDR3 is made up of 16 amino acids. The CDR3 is CASSKLTGSASYEQYF. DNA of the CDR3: TGTGCCAGCAGCAAATTGACAGGGAGCGCTTCCTACGAGCAGTACTTC.

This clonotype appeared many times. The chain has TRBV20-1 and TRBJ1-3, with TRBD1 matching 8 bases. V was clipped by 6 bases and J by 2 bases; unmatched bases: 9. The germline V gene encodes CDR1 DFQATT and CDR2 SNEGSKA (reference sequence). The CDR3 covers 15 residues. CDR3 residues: CSASGQGAAGNTIYF. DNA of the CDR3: TGCAGTGCCTCGGGGCAGGGGGCTGCTGGAAACACCATATATTTT.

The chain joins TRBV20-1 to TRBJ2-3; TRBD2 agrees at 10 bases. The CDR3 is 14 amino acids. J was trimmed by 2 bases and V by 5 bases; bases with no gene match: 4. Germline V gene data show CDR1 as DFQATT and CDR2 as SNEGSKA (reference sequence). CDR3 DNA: TGCAGTGCTCCCCTAGCGGGAGTCACAGATACGCAGTATTTT. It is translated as CSAPLAGVTDTQYF.

The CDR3 DNA is TGTGCCAGCTCACCCCTGCCTCAGAGGGGCACCGGGGAGCTGTTTTTT. It yields the protein CASSPLPQRGTGELFF. The V call is TRBV18, the J call TRBJ2-2; D may correspond to TRBD1 or TRBD2 (5 bases each). The CDR3 sequence is 16 residues long. Between the trimmed V and J ends, which lost 3 bases and 4 bases, there was a span of 15 bases. Germline values: CDR1 KGHSH, CDR2 LQKENI.

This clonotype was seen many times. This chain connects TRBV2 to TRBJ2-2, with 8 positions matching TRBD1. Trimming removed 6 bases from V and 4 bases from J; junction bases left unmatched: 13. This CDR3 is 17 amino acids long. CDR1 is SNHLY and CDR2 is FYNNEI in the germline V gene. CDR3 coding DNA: TGTGCCAGCAGCACGGACAGGGAAGGAGGCGGCACCGGGGAGCTGTTTTTT. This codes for CASSTDREGGGTGELFF.

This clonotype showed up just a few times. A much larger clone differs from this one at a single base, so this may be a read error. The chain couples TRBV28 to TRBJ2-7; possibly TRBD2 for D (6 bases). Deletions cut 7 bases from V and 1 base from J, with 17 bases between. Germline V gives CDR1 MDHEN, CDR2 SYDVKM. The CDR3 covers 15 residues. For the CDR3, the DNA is TGTGCCAGCATCGGGAGAGGTGATAGATCCTACGAGCAGTACTTC. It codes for CASIGRGDRSYEQYF.

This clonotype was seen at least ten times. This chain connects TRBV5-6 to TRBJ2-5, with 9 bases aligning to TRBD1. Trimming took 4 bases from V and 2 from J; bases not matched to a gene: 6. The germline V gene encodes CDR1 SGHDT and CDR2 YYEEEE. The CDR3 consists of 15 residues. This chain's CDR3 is CASSHYRGLQETQYF. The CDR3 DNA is TGTGCCAGCAGCCATTACAGGGGGCTTCAAGAGACCCAGTACTTC.

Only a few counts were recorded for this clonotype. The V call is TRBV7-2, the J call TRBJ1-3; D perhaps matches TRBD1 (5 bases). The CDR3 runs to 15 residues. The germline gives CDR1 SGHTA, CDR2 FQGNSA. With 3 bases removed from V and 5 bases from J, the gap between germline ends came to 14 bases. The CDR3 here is CASSFMSGVRNTIYF. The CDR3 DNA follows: TGTGCCAGCAGCTTTATGTCGGGGGTCCGAAACACCATATATTTT.